This TCR beta chain was sequenced in a study of CD8 T cells in ankylosing spondylitis. Study results and limitations: Past studies reported some motif variants in reactive arthritis synovial fluid and blood.

The V end was cut by 6 bases, the J end by 0 bases, with 12 bases between. The V gene's germline CDR1 is DFQATT and CDR2 SNEGSKA (reference sequence). The CDR3 is made up of 14 amino acids. As concerns this clonotype: Its matching antigen is unknown.

Via MiXCR, TCRdb re-called the 5' RACE reads, giving one row per CDR3 protein. The sample lists around 25,000 distinct CDR3 sequences; about a sixth were seen once. This receptor was obtained from a male donor with ankylosing spondylitis or in good health (not recorded which). Sequences were obtained from blood. The chain carries TRBV20-1 and TRBJ2-1, with TRBD2 as a possible D gene (6 bases). CDR3 sequence (DNA): TGCAGTGCCTGGACCGGGAGCTCCTACAATGAGCAGTTCTTC. It is translated as CSAWTGSSYNEQFF.